This record covers a single T cell receptor (beta chain). Its antigen has not been determined. Nothing much larger sits one base from this clone, and base qualities are not available. The data are from a study of blood T cell repertoires in COVID-19 (dated by TCRdb to 2020 to 2022). About the study as a whole: Collaborator samples came from the United States, Italy and Spain and covered acute and convalescent phases of COVID-19. The prospective study material was composed of cDNA or gDNA derived from T cells, B-cell-depleted T cells, or PBMCs. The dataset comprised deeply sampled blood TCRbeta repertoires from subjects exposed to, actively infected with, or recovered from COVID-19. The repertoires were released in a freely available public database intended as a resource for research on the immune response to SARS-CoV-2. The samples were drawn from two sources: the first 160 participants of the ongoing ImmuneRACE study, and fewer than 1,500 subjects contributed by 6 global collaborators. Nearly every sample came with metadata listing a de-identified subject ID, COVID-19 status, age in years and sex. Where available, HLA class I and class II types were obtained from metadata supplied by the sample provider rather than from assay-based typing.

The V end loses 1 base and the J end loses 3 bases, and a stretch of 16 bases separates them. Taken from cysteine to phenylalanine, the CDR3 has 16 residues. Only the CDR3 region is kept as DNA, spanning 48 bases read in frame from base 1. The germline V gene provides CDR1 LGHNA and CDR2 YSLEER. The immunoSEQ Assay, a bias-controlled multiplex PCR, was used to amplify TCRbeta CDR3 regions from genomic DNA. The source study handled its data this way. The number of nucleated cells in each sample was estimated from the amplification of reference gene primers within the assay. To quantify the absolute abundance of each unique TCRbeta CDR3 rearrangement, sequence reads were collapsed and filtered. For each sample, productive Simpson clonality was calculated as the square root of Simpson's diversity index across productive rearrangements. What TCRdb holds here is the immuneACCESS table cut down to in-frame rearrangements. Part of the clones is not present; checked against another copy, under half of the missing clones reflect an unresolved V gene, and the others are unexplained. The V and J calls and clone size come from that table; D and trimming were worked out from the DNA. This sample has 230,000 or so clones in its table, and around 86% of those were observed once. The ten largest make up 5.1% of the sample.

Whole blood was collected in K2EDTA tubes by collaborating institutions according to the institutions' own protocols. For TCRbeta analysis, collaborators shipped samples as frozen whole blood, isolated PBMCs, or DNA extracted from either of those sample types. Study-wide conclusions, independent of this receptor: The quantity of clinical and demographic metadata differed by source and by participant and was supplied without curation.

The chain links TRBV4-3 with TRBJ2-7, and TRBD1 may be the D gene, going by 5 matching bases. The receptor was isolated from a human donor in a cohort sampled during active COVID-19. Sequencing was done on a sample of peripheral blood. The DNA is TGCGCCAGCAGCCAAGGATATGGAACAGGTCGCTACGAGCAGTACTTC. It encodes CASSQGYGTGRYEQYF.